The source of this T cell receptor beta chain is a study of cytomegalovirus exposure and HLA in healthy donors. PCR used 60 Vbeta primers and 13 Jbeta primers. Data came from immunoSEQ multiplex PCR; TCRdb stores just in-frame clones and leaves some out. The table has about 210,000 clones, around 81% seen once. Trimming took 7 bases from V and 1 from J, leaving 11 bases between them. The CDR3 covers 13 residues. Germline V gives CDR1 MDHEN, CDR2 SYDVKM. Material for sequencing was PBMCs. V and J are TRBV28 and TRBJ2-7; maybe TRBD2 (6 bases). This receptor was taken from a woman between 45 and 65 years old in good health and CMV-seropositive. The CDR3 bases are TGTGCCAGCACCCGTGGGGGGTCCTACGAGCAGTACTTC. As protein: CASTRGGSYEQYF.